The 20 T cell receptor beta chains reported below all come from one sample, sequenced in a study of blood T cell repertoires in COVID-19. Profiled with immunoSEQ multiplex PCR; TCRdb holds only in-frame clones, not every one. The sample shows about 56,000 clones, roughly 80% of them seen only once. The sequencing input was peripheral blood. Receptors originate from a woman of 80 years or more with acute or convalescent COVID-19.

The chain links TRBV12-3 or TRBV12-4 to TRBJ2-7; 9 positions match TRBD2. Unmatched junction bases numbered 4, after V lost 7 bases and J lost 3 bases. The CDR3 contains 13 residues. The CDR3 region has the DNA TGTGCCAGCACCTCACTAGCGGGCTACGAGCAGTACTTC. Residues: CASTSLAGYEQYF.

This CDR3 reads CASSPTGDRGYTF. In DNA, the CDR3 is TGTGCCAGCAGCCCGACGGGAGACCGAGGCTACACCTTC. The chain joins TRBV12-3 or TRBV12-4 to TRBJ1-2; D call uncertain. The CDR3 runs to 13 residues. Deletions cut 6 bases from V and 8 bases from J, with 16 bases between.

Only a few counts were recorded for this clone. The CDR3 sequence: CASSIDRLSNQPQHF. CDR3 sequence (DNA): TGTGCCAGCAGTATTGACAGACTTAGCAATCAGCCCCAGCATTTT. V and J are TRBV6-4 and TRBJ1-5; the D gene is possibly TRBD1 (5 bases). CDR3 size: 15 residues. The V and J ends lost 5 bases and 0 bases respectively, with 11 bases between them. Per germline, CDR1 MRHNA and CDR2 SNTAGT.

Here the CDR3 DNA reads TGTGCCAGCAGCTTTCCTGGGCGCGGAGCGGAGTACTATGGCTACACCTTC. Amino acid sequence: CASSFPGRGAEYYGYTF. The chain recombines TRBV7-2 with TRBJ1-2; D unresolved. Germline values: CDR1 SGHTA, CDR2 FQGNSA. Trimming removed 3 bases at V and 3 bases at J, with 20 bases between. The CDR3 extends over 17 amino acids.

This clone is a singleton in its sample. V usage is TRBV15 and J usage is TRBJ1-1, with TRBD1 as a possible D gene (5 bases). This CDR3 comprises 14 residues. CDR1 and CDR2 from the germline V gene are LNHNV and YYDKDF (reference sequence). V lost 3 bases and J 3 bases, leaving 11 bases between the germline ends. The CDR3 coding sequence is TGTGCCACCAGCAGGGGGCGCTGGGACACTGAAGCTTTCTTT. This codes for CATSRGRWDTEAFF.

The chain couples TRBV19 to TRBJ2-2; 10 bases are shared with TRBD1. The V gene's germline CDR1 is LNHDA and CDR2 SQIVND (reference sequence). The V segment lost 4 bases and the J segment 4 bases; nucleotides outside the gene matches: 6. The CDR3 spans 16 residues. CDR3 protein: CASSRKDRGVTGELFF. The CDR3 DNA follows: TGTGCCAGTAGTAGAAAGGACAGGGGGGTCACCGGGGAGCTGTTTTTT.

This clone has only one observation. The chain links TRBV18 to TRBJ1-2; weak D call: TRBD1 (5 bases). Germline assignment: CDR1 KGHSH and CDR2 LQKENI. Trimming stripped 6 bases from V and 0 bases from J, with 14 bases between. CDR3 length equals 15 residues. The CDR3 is CASSQSGGANYGYTF. DNA for the CDR3: TGTGCCAGCTCCCAATCCGGGGGAGCTAACTATGGCTACACCTTC.

The chain is built from TRBV3-1 (or the pseudogene TRBV3-2) and TRBJ1-1; D is undetermined. V was trimmed by 3 bases and J by 1 base, leaving 6 bases between them. Germline loops: CDR1 LGHDT, CDR2 YNNKEL (reference sequence). The CDR3 consists of 13 residues. The CDR3 nucleotides are TGTGCCAGCAGCCAGCGCCCGAACACTGAAGCTTTCTTT. It specifies CASSQRPNTEAFF.

The chain joins TRBV27 to TRBJ1-5; 9 bases match TRBD1. Germline V CDR1 and CDR2: MNHEY, SMNVEV (reference sequence). CDR3 length equals 16 residues. The ends lost 2 bases at V and 6 bases at J; junction bases unmatched: 8. The DNA of the CDR3 is TGTGCCAGCAGTTTAATCGGGACAGGGCCAGGTCAGCCCCAGCATTTT. Its protein product is CASSLIGTGPGQPQHF.

This clone was found a few times. This rearrangement joins TRBV2 to TRBJ2-7, with TRBD2 identical over 8 bases. With 6 bases clipped from V and 2 bases from J, the junction kept 0 bases outside the gene matches. From germline, CDR1 is SNHLY and CDR2 FYNNEI. The CDR3 covers 12 residues. The CDR3 sequence: CASRGLAYEQYF. CDR3 DNA sequence: TGTGCCAGCAGGGGACTAGCCTACGAGCAGTACTTC.

V gene TRBV6-5 combines with J gene TRBJ1-1, with D possibly matching TRBD1 (5 bases). Trimming shortened V by 6 bases and J by 1 base, and 9 bases separated the two germline ends. Germline CDR1 and CDR2: MNHEY and SVGAGI. The CDR3 is 13 residues long. CDR3 sequence (DNA): TGTGCCAGCAGGCGACAGCCGAACACTGAAGCTTTCTTT. Its translation is CASRRQPNTEAFF.

The rearrangement uses TRBV9 and TRBJ2-7; 9 positions agree with TRBD1. The V segment lost 4 bases and the J segment 2 bases; nucleotides outside the gene matches: 7. The CDR3 runs 15 residues. Germline CDR1 is SGDLS and CDR2 is YYNGEE. CDR3 in DNA: TGTGCCAGCAGCATAGGGACAGGGCTGCCCTACGAGCAGTACTTC. Amino acids: CASSIGTGLPYEQYF.

The chain is built from TRBV11-3 and TRBJ1-1; tentative D call: TRBD1 (5 bases). This CDR3 is 12 amino acids long. V was pared by 4 bases and J by 8 bases, with 11 bases between. CDR1 is SGHNT and CDR2 is YENEEA in the germline V gene. CDR3 in amino acids: CASSSGRTEAFF. In DNA form, the CDR3 reads TGTGCCAGCAGCTCAGGGAGGACAGAAGCTTTCTTT. The full variable domain, rest sourced from reference TRBV11-3 and TRBJ1-1, is EAGVVQSPRYKIIEKKQPVAFWCNPISGHNTLYWYLQNLGQGPELLIRYENEEAVDDSQLPKDRFSAERLKGVDSTLKIQPAELGDSAVYLCASSSGRTEAFFGQGTRLTVV.

V gene TRBV6-5 combines with J gene TRBJ1-1; D call uncertain. There are 14 residues in the CDR3. Trimming removed 2 bases from V and 2 bases from J, with 9 bases in between. Per the germline V gene, CDR1 is MNHEY and CDR2 is SVGAGI. The CDR3 sequence is CASSYRGVNTEAFF. The CDR3, as DNA: TGTGCCAGCAGTTACCGGGGAGTAAACACTGAAGCTTTCTTT.

This clone has just one count. The chain carries TRBV2 and TRBJ2-7; the match to TRBD2 covers 11 bases. The CDR3 is made up of 14 amino acids. Germline CDR1 and CDR2: SNHLY and FYNNEI. V was pared by 6 bases and J by 7 bases, with 8 bases of the junction left unmatched. CDR3 DNA sequence: TGTGCCAGCAGCGCCGGGACTAGCGGAAGGGAGCAGTACTTC. The encoded protein is CASSAGTSGREQYF.

This sequence joins TRBV2 and TRBJ2-5, with unresolved D. V shed 3 bases and J shed 5 bases, with 13 bases lying between them. The germline V gene has CDR1 SNHLY and CDR2 FYNNEI. This CDR3 spans 14 amino acids. CDR3 sequence (DNA): TGTGCCAGCAGTGATCCAACCCTCCAGGAGACCCAGTACTTC. Translated, it gives CASSDPTLQETQYF.

This chain links TRBV6-1 with TRBJ1-1; D is ambiguous. The V gene lost 3 bases and the J gene lost 5 bases, with 13 bases spanning the gap. This CDR3 spans 14 amino acids. Germline loops: CDR1 MNHNS, CDR2 SASEGT. This CDR3 is CASSESAEGTEAFF. CDR3 DNA sequence: TGTGCCAGCAGTGAGAGCGCGGAGGGTACTGAAGCTTTCTTT.

This sequence joins TRBV6-6 and TRBJ1-2, with 8 bases identical to TRBD1. In germline, CDR1 is MNHNY, CDR2 SVGAGI (reference sequence). The CDR3 extends over 13 amino acids. V shed 6 bases, J shed 5 bases, and the junction held 5 bases outside the gene matches. In DNA form, the CDR3 reads TGTGCCAGCAGCGCACAGGGGGGGTATGGCTACACCTTC. Its protein is CASSAQGGYGYTF.

The genes are TRBV7-2 and TRBJ2-2, with 10 bases identical to TRBD1. The CDR3 totals 15 residues. V trimming: 5 bases; J trimming: 6 bases; junction bases outside the gene matches: 6. CDR1 and CDR2 from the germline V gene are SGHTA and FQGNSA. The CDR3 spells CASSPDRGGAGELFF. The CDR3 DNA sequence: TGTGCCAGCAGCCCGGACAGGGGGGGAGCCGGGGAGCTGTTTTTT.

The CDR3 bases are TGTGCCAGTAGTATCCTAGCCGGCGGAGCTTTCTTT. It codes for CASSILAGGAFF. The chain employs TRBV19 and TRBJ1-1; D remains ambiguous. V lost 3 bases to trimming and J lost 10 bases, with 12 bases between them. This CDR3 comprises 12 residues. Germline loops: CDR1 LNHDA, CDR2 SQIVND (reference sequence).